The 9 T cell receptor beta chains below come from one sample, sequenced in a study of cytomegalovirus exposure and HLA in healthy donors. PCR amplification relied on 60 Vbeta primers (plus 13 Jbeta primers). Repertoires were generated with immunoSEQ multiplex PCR, while TCRdb's copy carries only in-frame clones and drops some. Among around 120,000 clones listed, around 80% were seen once. Sequencing was done on a sample of PBMCs. The receptors come from a female donor in good health and CMV-seropositive.

In nucleotides, the CDR3 is TGCGCCAGCAGCTTGTCGGGGGGCGAGGTTGGGGAGCAGTTCTTC. Residues: CASSLSGGEVGEQFF. The V call is TRBV5-1, the J call TRBJ2-1; D may be TRBD2 (7 bases). The CDR3 totals 15 residues. V was cut by 1 base and J by 10 bases, with 18 bases left in between. Germline CDR1 is SGHRS and CDR2 is YFSETQ.

This chain links TRBV5-1 with TRBJ1-3, with D uncertain. Germline CDR1 reads SGHRS; CDR2 reads YFSETQ. Trimming left V 0 bases short and J 8 bases short, with 15 bases between. The CDR3 is made up of 15 amino acids. DNA of the CDR3: TGCGCCAGCAGCTTGGCTACGGGATTTGGGCACACCATATATTTT. This translates into CASSLATGFGHTIYF. The complete variable domain, with remaining parts taken from reference TRBV5-1 and TRBJ1-3, reads KAGVTQTPRYLIKTRGQQVTLSCSPISGHRSVSWYQQTPGQGLQFLFEYFSETQRNKGNFPGRFSGRQFSNSRSEMNVSTLELGDSALYLCASSLATGFGHTIYFGEGSWLTVV.

The chain recombines TRBV18 with TRBJ2-7; 7 bases align to TRBD2. From germline, CDR1 is KGHSH and CDR2 LQKENI. The V gene end was trimmed by 1 base and the J gene end by 2 bases; junction bases not matched to a gene: 5. The CDR3 length is 15 residues. The CDR3 spells CASSPRLAAPYEQYF. The DNA of the CDR3 is TGTGCCAGCTCACCACGGCTAGCGGCTCCCTACGAGCAGTACTTC.

The chain couples TRBV19 to TRBJ1-1; 7 bases fit TRBD1. Germline CDR1 reads LNHDA; CDR2 reads SQIVND (reference sequence). This CDR3 comprises 13 residues. V was pared by 7 bases and J by 1 base, with 3 bases of the junction left unmatched. The CDR3 nucleotides are TGTGCCAGTACCTGGGACAGGAACACTGAAGCTTTCTTT. Translation gives CASTWDRNTEAFF.

V usage is TRBV6-5 and J usage is TRBJ2-1, with D possibly matching TRBD1 (5 bases). Trimming shortened V by 8 bases and J by 1 base, and 9 bases separated the two germline ends. The CDR3 is 13 amino acids. Germline V gene lookup returns CDR1 MNHEY and CDR2 SVGAGI. The CDR3 reads CASSKGSYNEQFF. CDR3 coding DNA: TGTGCCAGCTCAAAGGGGTCCTACAATGAGCAGTTCTTC.

This clone was seen more than once but under ten times. The rearrangement uses TRBV6-1 and TRBJ2-6; tentative D call: TRBD2 (6 bases). V dropped 7 bases and J dropped 1 base, with 11 bases sitting between them. The CDR3 spans 15 residues. CDR1 and CDR2 (germline): MNHNS, SASEGT. The CDR3 DNA follows: TGTGCCAGCATCTCGGAGGGGTCTGGGGCCAACGTCCTGACTTTC. Amino acid sequence: CASISEGSGANVLTF.

The rearrangement joins TRBV9 to TRBJ2-5; D possibly corresponds to TRBD1 (5 bases). CDR3 length equals 14 residues. Between the trimmed V and J ends, which lost 0 bases and 5 bases, there was a span of 11 bases. Germline lookup yields CDR1 SGDLS and CDR2 YYNGEE. This CDR3 reads CASSVGSGLETQYF. CDR3 DNA: TGTGCCAGCAGCGTAGGTTCAGGGTTGGAGACCCAGTACTTC.

This clone was recorded a few times. This chain uses TRBV7-3 with TRBJ2-7; TRBD2 is a possible D gene (5 bases). CDR1 and CDR2 from the germline V gene are SGHTA and FQGTGA. Trimming cost V 0 bases and J 6 bases, with 9 bases left between them. The CDR3 is 13 residues long. CDR3 nucleotides: TGTGCCAGCAGCTTAACGAGGGCAGGCGAGCAGTACTTC. It is translated as CASSLTRAGEQYF. The whole variable domain, remainder taken from reference TRBV7-3 and TRBJ2-7, is GAGVSQTPSNKVTEKGKYVELRCDPISGHTALYWYRQSLGQGPEFLIYFQGTGAADDSGLPNDRFFAVRPEGSVSTLKIQRTERGDSAVYLCASSLTRAGEQYFGPGTRLTVT.

The chain employs TRBV29-1 and TRBJ2-7; tentatively, D is TRBD2 (6 bases). Trimming took 5 bases from V and 4 from J, leaving 12 bases between them. Germline values: CDR1 SQVTM, CDR2 ANQGSEA. The CDR3 totals 12 residues. This CDR3 reads CSVFGLFYEQYF. In DNA form, the CDR3 reads TGCAGCGTTTTCGGACTATTTTACGAGCAGTACTTC.